This T cell receptor beta chain is from a study of OX40 agonist ivuxolimab in advanced cancers. The overall study: Patients enrolled in dose escalation were diagnosed with hepatocellular carcinoma, melanoma, renal cell or head and neck cancer. Of the participants, around 39% had some prior anti-PD-1, anti-PD-L1 or anti-CTLA-4 therapy, which was allowed.

Using immunoSEQ multiplex PCR, the repertoire was profiled, and TCRdb retains in-frame clones only, with some absent. The repertoire holds about 35,000 clones, around four fifths seen once, with approximately 14% in the top ten. This clone was counted between two and nine times. Its antigen is not identified. Points from the study as a whole: At 0.1 to 3.0 mg/kg and by week 6, clonal expansion occurred in CD4+ and CD8+ blood T cells.

Exclusion applied to patients with autoimmune disease history or systemic immunosuppression. This CDR3 comprises 15 residues. V trimming: 5 bases; J trimming: 8 bases; junction bases outside the gene matches: 10. CDR1 MNHEY and CDR2 SMNVEV come from the germline V gene (reference sequence). This sequence originates from an adult with an advanced solid tumor such as melanoma, head and neck, liver or kidney cancer. The input for sequencing was CD4+ or CD8+ T cells sorted from blood, taken in a trial of the OX40 agonist ivuxolimab. This chain links TRBV27 with TRBJ1-4, with TRBD1 matching over 8 bases. The CDR3 loop reads CASSHQGAKREKLFF. The CDR3, as DNA: TGTGCCAGCAGTCACCAGGGGGCAAAGCGGGAAAAACTGTTTTTT.